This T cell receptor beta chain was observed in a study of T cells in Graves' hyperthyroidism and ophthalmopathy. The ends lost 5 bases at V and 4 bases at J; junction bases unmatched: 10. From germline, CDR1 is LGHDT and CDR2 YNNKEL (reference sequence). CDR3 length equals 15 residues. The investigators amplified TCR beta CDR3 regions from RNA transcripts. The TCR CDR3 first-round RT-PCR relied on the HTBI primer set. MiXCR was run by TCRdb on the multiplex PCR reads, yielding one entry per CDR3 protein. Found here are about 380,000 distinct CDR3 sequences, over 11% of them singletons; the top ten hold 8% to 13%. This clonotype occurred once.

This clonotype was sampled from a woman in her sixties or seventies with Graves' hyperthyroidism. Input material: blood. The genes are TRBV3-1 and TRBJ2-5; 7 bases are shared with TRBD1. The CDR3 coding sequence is TGTGCCAGCAGCTCCCGACAGGGCGTTCCAGAGACCCAGTACTTC. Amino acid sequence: CASSSRQGVPETQYF.